This TCR beta chain was observed in a study of response to subunit inactivated influenza vaccine. Study-level findings and limits: Few additional T cells are recruited per seasonal influenza vaccination, authors suggested.

The table lists this clonotype with many counts. Its antigen remains unidentified. A single record per CDR3 protein comes from TCRdb applying MiXCR to the RT-PCR reads. The repertoire has 530,000 or so distinct CDR3 sequences, approximately 15% of them found once; the top ten carry more than 9.5%. CDR1 is SGHRS, CDR2 YFSETQ, per germline. J lost 1 base, V lost 0 bases, and 6 bases had no gene match. CDR3 length equals 17 residues. The sequencing here drew on PBMCs from blood, taken 12 days after vaccination. This sequence joins TRBV5-1 and TRBJ2-3; 9 nucleotides line up with TRBD2. This TCR derives from a man in his fifties who received an inactivated influenza vaccine. CDR3 DNA: TGCGCCAGCAGCTTGGATACTGGGACTAGCCGCACAGATACGCAGTATTTT. As protein: CASSLDTGTSRTDTQYF. The whole variable domain, filled in from reference TRBV5-1 and TRBJ2-3, reads KAGVTQTPRYLIKTRGQQVTLSCSPISGHRSVSWYQQTPGQGLQFLFEYFSETQRNKGNFPGRFSGRQFSNSRSEMNVSTLELGDSALYLCASSLDTGTSRTDTQYFGPGTRLTVL.